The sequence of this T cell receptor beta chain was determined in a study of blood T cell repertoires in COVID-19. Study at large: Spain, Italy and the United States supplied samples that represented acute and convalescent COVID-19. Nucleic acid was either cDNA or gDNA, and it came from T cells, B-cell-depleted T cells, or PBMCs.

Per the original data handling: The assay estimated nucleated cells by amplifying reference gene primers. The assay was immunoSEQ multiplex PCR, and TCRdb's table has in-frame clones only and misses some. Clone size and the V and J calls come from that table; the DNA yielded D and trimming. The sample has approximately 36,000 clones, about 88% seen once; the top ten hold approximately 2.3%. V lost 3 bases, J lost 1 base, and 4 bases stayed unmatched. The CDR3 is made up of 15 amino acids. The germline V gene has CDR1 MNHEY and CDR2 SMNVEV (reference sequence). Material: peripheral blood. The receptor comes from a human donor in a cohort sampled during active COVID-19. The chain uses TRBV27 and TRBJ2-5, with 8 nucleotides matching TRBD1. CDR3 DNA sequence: TGTGCCAGCAGTTTTAGCAGGGGGCCCCAAGAGACCCAGTACTTC. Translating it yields CASSFSRGPQETQYF.